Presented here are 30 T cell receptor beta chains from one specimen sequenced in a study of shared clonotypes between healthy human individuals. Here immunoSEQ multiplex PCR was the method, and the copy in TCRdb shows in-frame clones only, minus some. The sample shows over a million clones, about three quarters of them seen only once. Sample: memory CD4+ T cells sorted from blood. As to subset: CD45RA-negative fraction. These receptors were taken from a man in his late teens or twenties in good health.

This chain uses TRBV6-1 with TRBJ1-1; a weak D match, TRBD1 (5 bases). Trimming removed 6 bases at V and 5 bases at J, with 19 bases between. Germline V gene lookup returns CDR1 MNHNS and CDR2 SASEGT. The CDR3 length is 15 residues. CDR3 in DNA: TGTGCCAGCAGGGTAAGACAGAATTTGGAGACTGAAGCTTTCTTT. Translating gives CASRVRQNLETEAFF.

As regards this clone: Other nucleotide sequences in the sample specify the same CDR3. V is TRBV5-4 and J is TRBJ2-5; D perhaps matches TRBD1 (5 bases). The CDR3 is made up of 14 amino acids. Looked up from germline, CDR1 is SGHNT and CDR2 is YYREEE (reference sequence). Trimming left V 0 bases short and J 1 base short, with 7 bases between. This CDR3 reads CASSLARGQETQYF. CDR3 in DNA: TGTGCCAGCAGCTTGGCAAGGGGCCAAGAGACCCAGTACTTC.

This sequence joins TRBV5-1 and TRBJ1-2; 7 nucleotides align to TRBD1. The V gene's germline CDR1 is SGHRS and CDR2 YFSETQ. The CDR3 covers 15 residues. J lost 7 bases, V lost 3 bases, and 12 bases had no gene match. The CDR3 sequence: CASSWDRARGGGYTF. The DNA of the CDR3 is TGCGCCAGCAGCTGGGACAGAGCTAGGGGCGGTGGCTACACCTTC.

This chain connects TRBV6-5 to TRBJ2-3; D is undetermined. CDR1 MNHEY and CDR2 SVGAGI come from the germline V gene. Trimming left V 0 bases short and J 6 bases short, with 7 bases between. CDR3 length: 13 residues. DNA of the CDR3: TGTGCCAGCAGTTACTCGAAGAGGGATACGCAGTATTTT. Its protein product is CASSYSKRDTQYF.

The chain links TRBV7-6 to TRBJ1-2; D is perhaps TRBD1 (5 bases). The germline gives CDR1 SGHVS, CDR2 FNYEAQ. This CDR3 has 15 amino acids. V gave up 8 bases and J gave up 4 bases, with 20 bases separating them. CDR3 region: CASALDIGLGYGYTF. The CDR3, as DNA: TGTGCCAGCGCACTGGACATCGGGCTCGGCTATGGCTACACCTTC.

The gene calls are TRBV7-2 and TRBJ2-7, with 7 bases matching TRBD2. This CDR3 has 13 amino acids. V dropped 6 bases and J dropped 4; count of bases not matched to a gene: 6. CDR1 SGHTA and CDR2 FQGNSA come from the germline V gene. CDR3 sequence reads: CASSGGEKYEQYF. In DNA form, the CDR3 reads TGTGCCAGCAGTGGGGGGGAGAAGTACGAGCAGTACTTC.

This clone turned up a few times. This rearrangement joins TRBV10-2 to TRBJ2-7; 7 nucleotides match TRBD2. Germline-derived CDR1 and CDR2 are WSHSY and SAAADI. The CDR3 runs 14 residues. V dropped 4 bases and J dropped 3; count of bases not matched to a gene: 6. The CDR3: CASSAERDLYEQYF. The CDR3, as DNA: TGCGCCAGCAGTGCGGAGCGGGACCTCTACGAGCAGTACTTC.

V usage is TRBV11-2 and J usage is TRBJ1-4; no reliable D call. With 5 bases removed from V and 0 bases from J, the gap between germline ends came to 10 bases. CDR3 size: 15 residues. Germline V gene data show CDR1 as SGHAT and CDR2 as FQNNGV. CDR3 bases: TGTGCCAGCAGCCTGTCCGATGCAACTAATGAAAAACTGTTTTTT. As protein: CASSLSDATNEKLFF. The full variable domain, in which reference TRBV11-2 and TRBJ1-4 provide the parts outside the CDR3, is EAGVAQSPRYKIIEKRQSVAFWCNPISGHATLYWYQQILGQGPKLLIQFQNNGVVDDSQLPKDRFSAERLKGVDSTLKIQPAKLEDSAVYLCASSLSDATNEKLFFGSGTQLSVL.

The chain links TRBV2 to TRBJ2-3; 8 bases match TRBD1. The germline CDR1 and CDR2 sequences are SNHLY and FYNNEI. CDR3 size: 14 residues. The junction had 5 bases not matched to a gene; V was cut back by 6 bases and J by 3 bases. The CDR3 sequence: CASRTGAVTDTQYF. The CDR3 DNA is TGTGCCAGCAGGACAGGGGCGGTGACAGATACGCAGTATTTT. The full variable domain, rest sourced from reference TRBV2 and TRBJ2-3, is EPEVTQTPSHQVTQMGQEVILRCVPISNHLYFYWYRQILGQKVEFLVSFYNNEISEKSEIFDDQFSVERPDGSNFTLKIRSTKLEDSAMYFCASRTGAVTDTQYFGPGTRLTVL.

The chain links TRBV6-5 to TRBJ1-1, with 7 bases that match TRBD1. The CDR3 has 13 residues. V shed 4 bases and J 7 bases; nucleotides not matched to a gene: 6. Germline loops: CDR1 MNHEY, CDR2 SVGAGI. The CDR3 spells CASSFRTGNEAFF. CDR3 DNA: TGTGCCAGCAGTTTCCGGACAGGAAATGAAGCTTTCTTT.

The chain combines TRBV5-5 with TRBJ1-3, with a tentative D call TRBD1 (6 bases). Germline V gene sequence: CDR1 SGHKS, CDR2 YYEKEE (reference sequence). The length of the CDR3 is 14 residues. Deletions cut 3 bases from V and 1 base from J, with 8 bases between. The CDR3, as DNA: TGTGCCAGCAGCTCGCAGGGGTCTGGAAACACCATATATTTT. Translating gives CASSSQGSGNTIYF.

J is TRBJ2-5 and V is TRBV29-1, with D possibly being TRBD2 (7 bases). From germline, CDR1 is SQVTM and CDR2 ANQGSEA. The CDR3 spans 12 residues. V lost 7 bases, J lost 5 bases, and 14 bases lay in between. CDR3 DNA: TGCAGCGCTCAAGGGGGGGCTGAGACCCAGTACTTC. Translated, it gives CSAQGGAETQYF.

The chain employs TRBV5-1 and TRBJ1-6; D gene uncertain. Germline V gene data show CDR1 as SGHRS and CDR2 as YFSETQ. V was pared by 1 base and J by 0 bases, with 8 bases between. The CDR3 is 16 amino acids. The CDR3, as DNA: TGCGCCAGCAGCTTGCGAGGGAGCTCCTATAATTCACCCCTCCACTTT. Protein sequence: CASSLRGSSYNSPLHF.

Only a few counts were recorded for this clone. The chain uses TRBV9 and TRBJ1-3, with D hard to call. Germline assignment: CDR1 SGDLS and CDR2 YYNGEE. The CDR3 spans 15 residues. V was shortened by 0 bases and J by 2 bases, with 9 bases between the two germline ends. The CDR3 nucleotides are TGTGCCAGCAGCGTAGGGGCTTTAGCTGGAAACACCATATATTTT. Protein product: CASSVGALAGNTIYF.

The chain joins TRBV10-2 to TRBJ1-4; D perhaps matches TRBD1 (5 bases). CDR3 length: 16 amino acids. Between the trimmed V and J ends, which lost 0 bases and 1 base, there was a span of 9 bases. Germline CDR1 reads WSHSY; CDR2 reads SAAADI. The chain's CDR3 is CASSESVGGTNEKLFF. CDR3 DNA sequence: TGCGCCAGCAGTGAGTCTGTTGGGGGAACTAATGAAAAACTGTTTTTT.

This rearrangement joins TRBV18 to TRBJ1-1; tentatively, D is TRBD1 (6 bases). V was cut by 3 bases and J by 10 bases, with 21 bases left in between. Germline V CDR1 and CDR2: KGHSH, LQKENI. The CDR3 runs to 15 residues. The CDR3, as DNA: TGTGCCAGCTCACCCAGACAGGCTAATGAACAAGGAGCTTTCTTT. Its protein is CASSPRQANEQGAFF. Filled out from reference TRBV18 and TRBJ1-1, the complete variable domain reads NAGVMQNPRHLVRRRGQEARLRCSPMKGHSHVYWYRQLPEEGLKFMVYLQKENIIDESGMPKERFSAEFPKEGPSILRIQQVVRGDSAAYFCASSPRQANEQGAFFGQGTRLTVV.

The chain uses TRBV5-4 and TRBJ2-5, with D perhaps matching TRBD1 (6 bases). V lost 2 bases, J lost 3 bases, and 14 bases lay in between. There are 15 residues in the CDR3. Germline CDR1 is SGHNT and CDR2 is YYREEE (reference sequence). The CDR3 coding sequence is TGTGCCAGCAGCTTCCAGGGGAAGGGGGAAGAGACCCAGTACTTC. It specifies CASSFQGKGEETQYF.

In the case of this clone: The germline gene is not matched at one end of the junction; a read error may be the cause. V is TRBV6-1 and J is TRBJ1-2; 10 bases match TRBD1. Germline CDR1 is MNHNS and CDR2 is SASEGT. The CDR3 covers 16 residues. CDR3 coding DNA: TGTGCCAGCGGTGATCCAAGACAGGGGGCTAGCTATGGCTACACCTTC. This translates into CASGDPRQGASYGYTF.

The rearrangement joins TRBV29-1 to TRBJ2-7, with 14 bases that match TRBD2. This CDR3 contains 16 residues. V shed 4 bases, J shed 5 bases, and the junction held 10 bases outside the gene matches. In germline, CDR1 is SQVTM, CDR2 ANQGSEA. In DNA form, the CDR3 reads TGCAGCGTTGGTAGGACTAGCGGGGGGCCCTCGAACGAGCAGTACTTC. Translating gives CSVGRTSGGPSNEQYF.

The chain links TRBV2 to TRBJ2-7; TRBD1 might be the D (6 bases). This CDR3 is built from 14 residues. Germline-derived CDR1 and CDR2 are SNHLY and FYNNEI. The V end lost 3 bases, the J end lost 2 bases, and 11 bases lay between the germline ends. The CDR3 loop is CASSEGAIPYEQYF. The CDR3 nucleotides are TGTGCCAGCAGTGAGGGGGCAATTCCCTACGAGCAGTACTTC.

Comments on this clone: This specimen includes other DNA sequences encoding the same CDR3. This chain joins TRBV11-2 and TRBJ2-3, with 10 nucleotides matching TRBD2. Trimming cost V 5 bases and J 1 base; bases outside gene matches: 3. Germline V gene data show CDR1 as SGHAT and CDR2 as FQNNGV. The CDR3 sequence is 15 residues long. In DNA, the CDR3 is TGTGCCAGCAGCCCCCTAGCGGGAGGCACAGATACGCAGTATTTT. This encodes CASSPLAGGTDTQYF.

The CDR3 here is CASSPRAGTGGPEAFF. CDR3 nucleotide sequence: TGTGCCAGCTCACCAAGGGCTGGGACAGGGGGCCCTGAAGCTTTCTTT. The chain has TRBV18 and TRBJ1-1; 12 nucleotides agree with TRBD1. The germline V gene encodes CDR1 KGHSH and CDR2 LQKENI. Trimming at V came to 2 bases and at J to 6 bases, leaving 7 bases not matched to a gene. The CDR3 has 16 amino acids.

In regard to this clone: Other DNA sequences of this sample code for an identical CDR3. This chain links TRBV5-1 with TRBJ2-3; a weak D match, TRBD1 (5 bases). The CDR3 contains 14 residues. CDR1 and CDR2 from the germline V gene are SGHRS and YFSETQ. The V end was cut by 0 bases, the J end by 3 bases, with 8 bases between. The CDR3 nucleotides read TGCGCCAGCAGCTTGGTCGCAGGGACAGATACGCAGTATTTT. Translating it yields CASSLVAGTDTQYF.

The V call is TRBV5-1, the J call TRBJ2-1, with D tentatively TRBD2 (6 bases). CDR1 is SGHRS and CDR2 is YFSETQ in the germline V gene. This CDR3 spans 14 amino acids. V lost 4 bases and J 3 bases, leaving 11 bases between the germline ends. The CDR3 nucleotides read TGCGCCAGCAGCGCGGACGGGGGCTACAATGAGCAGTTCTTC. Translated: CASSADGGYNEQFF.

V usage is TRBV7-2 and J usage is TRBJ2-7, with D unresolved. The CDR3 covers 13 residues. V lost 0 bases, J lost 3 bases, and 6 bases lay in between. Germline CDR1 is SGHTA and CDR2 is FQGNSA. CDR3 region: CASSLAGLYEQYF. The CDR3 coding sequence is TGTGCCAGCAGCTTAGCGGGCCTCTACGAGCAGTACTTC.

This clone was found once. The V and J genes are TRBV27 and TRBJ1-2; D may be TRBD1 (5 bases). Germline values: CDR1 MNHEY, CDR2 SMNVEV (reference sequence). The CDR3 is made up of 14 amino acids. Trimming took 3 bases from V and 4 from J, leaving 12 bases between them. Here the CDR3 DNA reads TGTGCCAGCAGTTTTGCCGGGACCTCCTATGGCTACACCTTC. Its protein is CASSFAGTSYGYTF.

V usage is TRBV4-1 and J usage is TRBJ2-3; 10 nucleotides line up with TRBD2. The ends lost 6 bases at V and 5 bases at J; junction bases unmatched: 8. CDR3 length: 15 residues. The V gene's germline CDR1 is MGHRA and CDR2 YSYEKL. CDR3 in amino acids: CASRTWSGGGDTQYF. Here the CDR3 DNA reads TGCGCCAGCAGAACTTGGAGCGGGGGGGGAGATACGCAGTATTTT.

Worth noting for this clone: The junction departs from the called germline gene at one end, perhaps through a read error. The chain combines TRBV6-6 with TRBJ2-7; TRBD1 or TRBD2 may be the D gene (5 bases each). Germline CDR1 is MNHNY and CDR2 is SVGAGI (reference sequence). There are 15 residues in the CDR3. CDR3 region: CASSYFAGTGYEQYF. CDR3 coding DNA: TGTGCCAGCAGCTACTTCGCCGGGACCGGTTACGAGCAGTACTTC.

The chain's CDR3 is CASREWRGAYEQYF. As DNA, the CDR3 is TGTGCCAGCAGAGAGTGGAGGGGAGCCTACGAGCAGTACTTC. The J gene is TRBJ2-7, the V gene TRBV6-5; maybe TRBD2 (6 bases). The CDR3 sequence is 14 residues long. The ends were cut back, 6 bases at V and 2 bases at J, with 14 bases in the middle. CDR1 and CDR2 from the germline V gene are MNHEY and SVGAGI.

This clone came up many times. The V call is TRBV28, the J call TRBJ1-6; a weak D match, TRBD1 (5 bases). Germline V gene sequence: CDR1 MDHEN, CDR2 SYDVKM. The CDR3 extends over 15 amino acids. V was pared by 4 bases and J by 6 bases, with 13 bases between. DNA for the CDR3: TGTGCCAGCAGTTCCCTCGGGACGGTTAATTCACCCCTCCACTTT. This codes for CASSSLGTVNSPLHF. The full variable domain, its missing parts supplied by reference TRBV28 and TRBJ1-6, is DVKVTQSSRYLVKRTGEKVFLECVQDMDHENMFWYRQDPGLGLRLIYFSYDVKMKEKGDIPEGYSVSREKKERFSLILESASTNQTSMYLCASSSLGTVNSPLHFGNGTRLTVT.